A single sample is the source of the 22 T cell receptor beta chains below, sequenced in a study of technical replicates of blood from a handful of donors. Clones were sequenced by immunoSEQ multiplex PCR, and TCRdb holds only the in-frame ones, with some missing. The sample yields about 90,000 clones, 90% to 95% seen once. Specimen: T cells isolated from PBMCs. The receptors were gathered from a human donor in good health.

The sample holds one count of this clone. The chain joins TRBV27 to TRBJ2-1, with D tentatively TRBD2 (6 bases). CDR1 and CDR2 from the germline V gene are MNHEY and SMNVEV (reference sequence). The CDR3 consists of 16 residues. Deletions cut 5 bases from V and 8 bases from J, with 22 bases between. The CDR3 sequence is CASSLLPGELGHEQFF. The CDR3 DNA follows: TGTGCCAGCAGTCTCCTACCGGGAGAATTAGGGCATGAGCAGTTCTTC.

The chain links TRBV29-1 to TRBJ2-7; a possible D gene is TRBD1 (7 bases). CDR3 size: 14 residues. Germline V CDR1 and CDR2: SQVTM, ANQGSEA. Trimming removed 3 bases at V and 4 bases at J, with 16 bases between. CDR3 bases: TGCAGCGTTGATTCGGCAGGGGGGAGGTACGAGCAGTACTTC. Translation gives CSVDSAGGRYEQYF.

The gene calls are TRBV9 and TRBJ2-1; 9 bases align to TRBD2. Trimming at V came to 4 bases and at J to 7 bases, leaving 12 bases not matched to a gene. Per germline, CDR1 SGDLS and CDR2 YYNGEE. CDR3 length: 16 amino acids. The CDR3 coding sequence is TGTGCCAGCAGCCCGCGTGGGACTAGCTCGGGGAATGAGCAGTTCTTC. Residues: CASSPRGTSSGNEQFF.

Here the CDR3 reads CASRGRGSQETQYF. The CDR3, as DNA: TGTGCCAGCAGGGGGAGGGGCTCTCAAGAGACCCAGTACTTC. The rearrangement links TRBV2 to TRBJ2-5; 7 bases fit TRBD2. In germline, CDR1 is SNHLY, CDR2 FYNNEI. Trimming removed 6 bases from V and 2 bases from J; junction bases left unmatched: 6. The CDR3 is made up of 14 amino acids. The variable domain in full, with the rest retrieved from reference TRBV2 and TRBJ2-5, is EPEVTQTPSHQVTQMGQEVILRCVPISNHLYFYWYRQILGQKVEFLVSFYNNEISEKSEIFDDQFSVERPDGSNFTLKIRSTKLEDSAMYFCASRGRGSQETQYFGPGTRLLVL.

V and J are TRBV13 and TRBJ2-1, with 12 bases matching TRBD2. The CDR3 totals 16 residues. J was trimmed by 7 bases and V by 5 bases; bases with no gene match: 9. CDR1 PRHDT and CDR2 FYEKMQ come from the germline V gene (reference sequence). CDR3 nucleotide sequence: TGTGCCAGCAGCCCCCAAGGACTAGCGGGATTGAATGAGCAGTTCTTC. Translated: CASSPQGLAGLNEQFF.

The rearrangement uses TRBV5-5 and TRBJ1-1; 11 bases fit TRBD1. V gave up 4 bases and J gave up 4 bases; unmatched junction bases: 6. The CDR3 loop spans 15 amino acids. Germline loops: CDR1 SGHKS, CDR2 YYEKEE (reference sequence). The CDR3: CASSTGTGGGTEAFF. In DNA, the CDR3 is TGTGCCAGCAGCACCGGGACAGGGGGAGGCACTGAAGCTTTCTTT.

This clone was observed a handful of times. The gene calls are TRBV7-9 and TRBJ1-5, with D possibly TRBD1 on 6 matching bases. This CDR3 region has 15 residues. Germline V gene data show CDR1 as SEHNR and CDR2 as FQNEAQ (reference sequence). Deletions cut 1 base from V and 8 bases from J, with 15 bases between. The DNA for the CDR3 is TGTGCCAGCAGCTTAGTTCCTGGGGGCCTCGAGCCCCAGCATTTT. Translated, it gives CASSLVPGGLEPQHF.

V gene TRBV5-4 combines with J gene TRBJ2-2; the D gene is possibly TRBD2 (5 bases). Trimming removed 0 bases at V and 3 bases at J, with 12 bases between. The CDR3 is 16 residues long. CDR1 and CDR2 from the germline V gene are SGHNT and YYREEE (reference sequence). CDR3 loop: CASSLGGISDTGELFF. The CDR3 coding sequence is TGTGCCAGCAGCTTGGGAGGGATTTCGGACACCGGGGAGCTGTTTTTT.

V is TRBV19 and J is TRBJ1-2; tentatively, D is TRBD1 (6 bases). Germline V gene data show CDR1 as LNHDA and CDR2 as SQIVND (reference sequence). The CDR3 extends over 15 amino acids. The germline V and J ends were trimmed by 4 bases and 4 bases, with 16 bases remaining between them. This chain's CDR3 is CASSKAGTLPYGYTF. DNA for the CDR3: TGTGCCAGTAGTAAAGCGGGGACACTCCCCTATGGCTACACCTTC.

The rearrangement links TRBV12-5 to TRBJ2-3; 9 bases are shared with TRBD2. This CDR3 contains 16 residues. Germline V gene lookup returns CDR1 LGHNT and CDR2 FRNRAP. J gave up 4 bases and V 0 bases, and 5 bases lay outside the gene matches. The CDR3 region is CASGLVLGTSPDTQYF. DNA for the CDR3: TGTGCTAGTGGTTTGGTATTAGGGACTAGCCCAGATACGCAGTATTTT.

The chain couples TRBV18 to TRBJ2-7, with D perhaps matching TRBD1 (5 bases). The germline V and J ends were trimmed by 2 bases and 2 bases, with 10 bases remaining between them. The CDR3 contains 14 residues. In germline, CDR1 is KGHSH, CDR2 LQKENI. CDR3 sequence (DNA): TGTGCCAGCTCACCAGTCGACAGTCCCTACGAGCAGTACTTC. Translation: CASSPVDSPYEQYF.

The gene calls are TRBV15 and TRBJ2-6, with D unresolved. Germline-derived CDR1 and CDR2 are LNHNV and YYDKDF (reference sequence). The CDR3 runs 16 residues. Trimming took off 4 bases at V and 0 bases at J, with 10 bases between the two ends. The CDR3 sequence is CATSINSGSGANVLTF. CDR3 DNA: TGTGCCACCAGCATTAACTCGGGCTCTGGGGCCAACGTCCTGACTTTC.

CDR3 sequence: CASSPRWTSVHEQYF. Here the CDR3 DNA reads TGCGCCAGCAGCCCAAGATGGACTAGCGTCCACGAGCAGTACTTC. The chain is built from TRBV4-1 and TRBJ2-7; 9 bases align to TRBD2. CDR1 and CDR2 (germline): MGHRA, YSYEKL. The CDR3 is made up of 15 amino acids. With 4 bases clipped from V and 5 bases from J, the junction kept 9 bases outside the gene matches.

J is TRBJ1-2 and V is TRBV10-2; D ambiguous. The CDR3 length is 15 residues. CDR1 and CDR2 (germline): WSHSY, SAAADI. V was cut by 3 bases and J by 1 base, with 12 bases left in between. CDR3 nucleotide sequence: TGCGCCAGCAGTGACAGGAAAGGCCTTAACTATGGCTACACCTTC. Protein sequence: CASSDRKGLNYGYTF.

The gene calls are TRBV6-1 and TRBJ2-3; 7 bases are shared with TRBD1. Germline V lookup: CDR1 MNHNS, CDR2 SASEGT. The CDR3 loop spans 16 amino acids. V shed 1 base and J 4 bases; nucleotides not matched to a gene: 8. The CDR3 DNA is TGTGCCAGCAGTGAAGAGTACCTAGGGGGCGCAGATACGCAGTATTTT. This codes for CASSEEYLGGADTQYF.

V gene TRBV11-2 combines with J gene TRBJ1-6; D gene uncertain. This CDR3 is 18 amino acids long. CDR1 SGHAT and CDR2 FQNNGV come from the germline V gene. Trimming cost V 3 bases and J 7 bases, with 22 bases left between them. Here the CDR3 DNA reads TGTGCCAGCAGCTTCAAGACGAACCGAGGGCGGTGGAATTCACCCCTCCACTTT. Translating gives CASSFKTNRGRWNSPLHF. Drawing the rest from reference TRBV11-2 and TRBJ1-6, the complete variable domain is EAGVAQSPRYKIIEKRQSVAFWCNPISGHATLYWYQQILGQGPKLLIQFQNNGVVDDSQLPKDRFSAERLKGVDSTLKIQPAKLEDSAVYLCASSFKTNRGRWNSPLHFGNGTRLTVT.

This chain links TRBV5-8 with TRBJ1-5; D may be TRBD1 (6 bases). The length of the CDR3 is 16 residues. Trimming shortened V by 2 bases and J by 4 bases, and 16 bases separated the two germline ends. The V gene's germline CDR1 is SGHTS and CDR2 YDEGEE. In nucleotides, the CDR3 is TGTGCCAGCAGCTTTCAACCGGACAGTAAAAATCAGCCCCAGCATTTT. Translation: CASSFQPDSKNQPQHF.

V is TRBV27 and J is TRBJ2-1; 7 nucleotides match TRBD2. In germline, CDR1 is MNHEY, CDR2 SMNVEV (reference sequence). The trim removed 7 bases at V and 6 bases at J, leaving 12 bases unmatched. The length of the CDR3 is 15 residues. CDR3 sequence reads: CASTWGGRPPNEQFF. The CDR3 DNA follows: TGTGCCAGCACCTGGGGCGGGAGACCCCCCAATGAGCAGTTCTTC.

This clone appeared once. The V gene is TRBV27, the J gene TRBJ2-3; TRBD2 might be the D (6 bases). The germline V and J ends were trimmed by 7 bases and 0 bases, with 14 bases remaining between them. The CDR3 totals 15 residues. Germline values: CDR1 MNHEY, CDR2 SMNVEV (reference sequence). The CDR3 is CASTPGVVSTDTQYF. Here the CDR3 DNA reads TGTGCCAGCACTCCGGGAGTGGTAAGCACAGATACGCAGTATTTT.

This chain joins TRBV6-5 and TRBJ1-6, with no clear D. The germline V gene has CDR1 MNHEY and CDR2 SVGAGI. V lost 3 bases and J lost 7, with 13 bases in between. The CDR3 spans 15 residues. The CDR3, as DNA: TGTGCCAGCAGTTATTGGTTCAGAATCAATTCACCCCTCCACTTT. Amino acids: CASSYWFRINSPLHF.

The chain links TRBV25-1 to TRBJ1-1; 8 bases agree with TRBD1. Germline V gene data show CDR1 as MGHDK and CDR2 as SYGVNS. V gave up 5 bases and J gave up 10 bases; unmatched junction bases: 9. The CDR3 extends over 13 amino acids. The CDR3 DNA sequence: TGTGCCAGCAGTCGTCAGGGGGCAGGTTCAGCTTTCTTT. This encodes CASSRQGAGSAFF.

This chain connects TRBV6-6 to TRBJ1-1; possibly TRBD1 for D (5 bases). Germline CDR1 and CDR2: MNHNY and SVGAGI (reference sequence). This CDR3 has 14 residues. V was shortened by 0 bases and J by 3 bases, with 8 bases between the two germline ends. The CDR3 is CASSYSTRDTEAFF. CDR3 in DNA: TGTGCCAGCAGTTACTCGACCAGGGACACTGAAGCTTTCTTT.